One and the same sample provided the 14 T cell receptor beta chains below, sequenced in a study of T cell responses to AZD1222 COVID-19 vaccine. Sequencing was performed with immunoSEQ multiplex PCR; in TCRdb, only in-frame clones are kept and a portion is missing. The table includes 100,000 or so clones, approximately 90% detected once. The sample here was peripheral blood, taken on day 0 of AZD1222 vaccination. The receptors were gathered from an adult in good health.

The rearrangement links TRBV9 to TRBJ2-5; TRBD2 might be the D (6 bases). The CDR3 extends over 17 amino acids. Germline assignment: CDR1 SGDLS and CDR2 YYNGEE. V lost 4 bases, J lost 0 bases, and 19 bases lay in between. The CDR3 bases are TGTGCCAGCAGCTCCGCCCCCGGGGGACGGAACCAAGAGACCCAGTACTTC. As protein: CASSSAPGGRNQETQYF.

V gene TRBV5-8 combines with J gene TRBJ2-4; D uncertain. V lost 1 base, J lost 1 base, and 6 bases lay in between. The CDR3 spans 14 residues. The germline gives CDR1 SGHTS, CDR2 YDEGEE. The CDR3 sequence is CASSLLQAKNIQYF. In DNA form, the CDR3 reads TGTGCCAGCAGCTTGTTACAGGCCAAAAACATTCAGTACTTC.

This sequence joins TRBV29-1 and TRBJ2-5; TRBD1 or TRBD2 may be the D gene (5 bases each). V lost 6 bases, J lost 2 bases, and 13 bases lay in between. The germline gives CDR1 SQVTM, CDR2 ANQGSEA. The CDR3 consists of 13 residues. The CDR3 DNA reads as TGCAGCGTGACCGGGGCTAGACAAGAGACCCAGTACTTC. Translated: CSVTGARQETQYF. Full variable domain (missing parts from reference TRBV29-1 and TRBJ2-5): SAVISQKPSRDICQRGTSLTIQCQVDSQVTMMFWYRQQPGQSLTLIATANQGSEATYESGFVIDKFPISRPNLTFSTLTVSNMSPEDSSIYLCSVTGARQETQYFGPGTRLLVL.

This chain uses TRBV6-2 or TRBV6-3 with TRBJ2-7; 8 bases fit TRBD2. CDR3 size: 16 residues. The J segment lost 3 bases and the V segment lost 6 bases, leaving 13 bases of the junction unmatched. From germline, CDR1 is MNHEY and CDR2 SVGEGT. The chain's CDR3 is CASSSRGGLEFYEQYF. DNA of the CDR3: TGTGCCAGCAGCTCACGGGGGGGGTTGGAATTCTACGAGCAGTACTTC.

V is TRBV6-1 and J is TRBJ1-5; D gene ambiguous. This CDR3 has 16 residues. Germline V gene data show CDR1 as MNHNS and CDR2 as SASEGT. Trimming pared 1 base from V and 0 bases from J, leaving 10 bases between. The CDR3 spells CASSEGSRVSNQPQHF. In DNA form, the CDR3 reads TGTGCCAGCAGTGAAGGTAGTCGGGTTAGCAATCAGCCCCAGCATTTT.

This chain joins TRBV11-2 and TRBJ2-1; maybe TRBD2 (5 bases). Germline-derived CDR1 and CDR2 are SGHAT and FQNNGV. The V end lost 6 bases, the J end lost 3 bases, and 18 bases lay between the germline ends. The CDR3 is 16 residues long. CDR3 sequence reads: CASRPTRAENYNEQFF. The CDR3 nucleotides read TGTGCCAGCAGACCAACGAGAGCGGAGAACTACAATGAGCAGTTCTTC. Using reference TRBV11-2 and TRBJ2-1 for the parts outside the CDR3, the full variable domain is EAGVAQSPRYKIIEKRQSVAFWCNPISGHATLYWYQQILGQGPKLLIQFQNNGVVDDSQLPKDRFSAERLKGVDSTLKIQPAKLEDSAVYLCASRPTRAENYNEQFFGPGTRLTVL.

The V gene is TRBV12-3 or TRBV12-4, the J gene TRBJ2-1; D ambiguous. The V gene lost 6 bases and the J gene lost 10 bases, with 10 bases spanning the gap. The CDR3 runs to 11 residues. Here the CDR3 DNA reads TGTGCCAGCAGCTATCGCCTAGAGCAGTTCTTC. Its protein product is CASSYRLEQFF.

The chain is built from TRBV28 and TRBJ2-1; weak D call: TRBD2 (5 bases). CDR1 is MDHEN, CDR2 SYDVKM, per germline. The V gene lost 3 bases and the J gene lost 4 bases, with 13 bases spanning the gap. The CDR3 is 15 amino acids. The CDR3 DNA reads TGTGCCAGCAGTTTTCGGACTGTGGGTTACAATGAGCAGTTCTTC. Its translation is CASSFRTVGYNEQFF.

The J gene is TRBJ1-6, the V gene TRBV6-4; tentatively, D is TRBD1 (6 bases). V was pared by 0 bases and J by 10 bases, with 13 bases between. The CDR3 is 15 residues long. From germline, CDR1 is MRHNA and CDR2 SNTAGT. Here the CDR3 DNA reads TGTGCCAGCAGTGACTCATGGAGGGGGGACTCACCCCTCCACTTT. Translating it yields CASSDSWRGDSPLHF.

This chain uses TRBV5-1 with TRBJ2-1; TRBD1 might be the D (8 bases). The CDR3 sequence is 15 residues long. V lost 1 base and J lost 5, with 13 bases in between. Germline assignment: CDR1 SGHRS and CDR2 YFSETQ. The CDR3 region is CASSLFTGGDNEQFF. Here the CDR3 DNA reads TGCGCCAGCAGCTTGTTTACAGGGGGGGACAATGAGCAGTTCTTC.

The chain couples TRBV24-1 to TRBJ1-2; 8 bases match TRBD1. This CDR3 spans 14 amino acids. In germline, CDR1 is KGHDR, CDR2 SFDVKD. V was pared by 2 bases and J by 2 bases, with 0 bases of the junction left unmatched. This CDR3 is CATSDYRGNYGYTF. The CDR3 DNA follows: TGTGCCACCAGTGATTACAGGGGGAACTATGGCTACACCTTC.

The V gene is TRBV19, the J gene TRBJ1-1; no clear D. V lost 6 bases to trimming and J lost 1 base, with 9 bases between them. This CDR3 contains 13 residues. Per germline, CDR1 LNHDA and CDR2 SQIVND (reference sequence). CDR3 region: CASRRDGNTEAFF. The DNA for the CDR3 is TGTGCCAGTAGACGGGATGGGAACACTGAAGCTTTCTTT.

The V call is TRBV19, the J call TRBJ2-3; TRBD2 matches at 8 bases. With V trimmed by 3 bases and J by 1 base, 3 bases remained unmatched. This CDR3 region has 15 residues. Germline CDR1 is LNHDA and CDR2 is SQIVND (reference sequence). In nucleotides, the CDR3 is TGTGCCAGTAGTATCGGGCGGGGGGGCACAGATACGCAGTATTTT. Translated: CASSIGRGGTDTQYF.

This clone was picked up one time. The CDR3 nucleotides are TGTGCCAGCAGCTTAGTACTAGCGGACCAAGAGACCCAGTACTTC. Encoded protein: CASSLVLADQETQYF. This rearrangement joins TRBV11-2 to TRBJ2-5, with TRBD2 matching 8 bases. With 1 base clipped from V and 0 bases from J, the junction kept 1 base outside the gene matches. There are 15 residues in the CDR3. CDR1 SGHAT and CDR2 FQNNGV come from the germline V gene.